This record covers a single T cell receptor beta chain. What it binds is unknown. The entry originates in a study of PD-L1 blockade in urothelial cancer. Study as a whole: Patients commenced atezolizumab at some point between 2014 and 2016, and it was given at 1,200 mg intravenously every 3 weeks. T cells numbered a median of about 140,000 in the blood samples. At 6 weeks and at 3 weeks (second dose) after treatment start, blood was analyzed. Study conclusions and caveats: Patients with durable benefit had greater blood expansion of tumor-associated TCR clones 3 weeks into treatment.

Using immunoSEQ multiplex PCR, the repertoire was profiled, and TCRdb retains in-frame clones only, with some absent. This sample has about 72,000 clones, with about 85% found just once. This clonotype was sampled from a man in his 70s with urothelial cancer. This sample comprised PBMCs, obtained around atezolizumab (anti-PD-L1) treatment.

This CDR3 reads CASADDSGVRDTQYF. The CDR3 bases are TGTGCCAGTGCGGATGACAGCGGGGTTCGGGATACGCAGTATTTT. The J gene is TRBJ2-3, the V gene TRBV19; 7 positions match TRBD2. Losses at the gene ends were 8 bases for V and 6 bases for J; bases not matched to a gene: 14. This CDR3 is built from 15 residues. CDR1 is LNHDA, CDR2 SQIVND, per germline (reference sequence).